The TCR beta chain under discussion was sequenced for a study of OX40 agonist ivuxolimab in advanced cancers. About the research overall: Of mixed ages from about 20 to 80 and averaging approximately 60 years, the group was almost 85% male. Study-wide results and caveats: Relative to CD4+ cells, CD8+ T cells on average had more expanded clones.

The CDR3 extends over 18 amino acids. After removal of 0 bases from V and 7 bases from J, the junction contained 11 bases not matched to a gene. From germline, CDR1 is MGHRA and CDR2 YSYEKL. This clone was recorded only once. Its antigen is currently unknown. This table comes from immunoSEQ multiplex PCR, and its TCRdb copy is limited to in-frame clones, with some not included. The sample carries 100,000 to 120,000 clones, roughly nine tenths recorded once. The V gene is TRBV4-1, the J gene TRBJ2-1; 11 positions agree with TRBD2. This sequence was found in an adult with an advanced solid tumor such as melanoma, head and neck, liver or kidney cancer. Sequenced here: CD4+ or CD8+ T cells sorted from blood, sampled in a trial of the OX40 agonist ivuxolimab. CDR3 coding DNA: TGCGCCAGCAGCCAAGATCTAACTAGCGGGGGTACTTGGAATGAGCAGTTCTTC. It specifies CASSQDLTSGGTWNEQFF.